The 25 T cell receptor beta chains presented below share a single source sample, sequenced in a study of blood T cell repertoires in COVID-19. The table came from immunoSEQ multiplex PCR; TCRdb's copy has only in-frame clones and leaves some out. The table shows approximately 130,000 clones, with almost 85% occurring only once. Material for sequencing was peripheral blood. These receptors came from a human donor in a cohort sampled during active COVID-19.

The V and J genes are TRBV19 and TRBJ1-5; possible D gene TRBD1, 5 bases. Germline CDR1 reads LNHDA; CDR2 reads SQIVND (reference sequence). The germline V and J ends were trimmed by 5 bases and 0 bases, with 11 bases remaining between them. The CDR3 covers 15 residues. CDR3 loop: CASSLTGDSNQPQHF. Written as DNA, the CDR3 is TGTGCCAGTAGTCTAACAGGAGATAGCAATCAGCCCCAGCATTTT.

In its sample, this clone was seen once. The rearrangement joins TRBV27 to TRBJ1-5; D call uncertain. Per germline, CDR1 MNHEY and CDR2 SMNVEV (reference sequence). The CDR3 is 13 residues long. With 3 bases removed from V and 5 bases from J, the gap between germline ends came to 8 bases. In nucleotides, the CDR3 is TGTGCCAGCAGTTTGAACAGATATCAGCCCCAGCATTTT. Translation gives CASSLNRYQPQHF.

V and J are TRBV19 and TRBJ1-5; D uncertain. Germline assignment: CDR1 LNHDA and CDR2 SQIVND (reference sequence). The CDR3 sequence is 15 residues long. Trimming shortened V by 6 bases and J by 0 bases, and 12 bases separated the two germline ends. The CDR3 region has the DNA TGTGCCAGTAGCCCACAGTCACATAGCAATCAGCCCCAGCATTTT. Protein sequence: CASSPQSHSNQPQHF.

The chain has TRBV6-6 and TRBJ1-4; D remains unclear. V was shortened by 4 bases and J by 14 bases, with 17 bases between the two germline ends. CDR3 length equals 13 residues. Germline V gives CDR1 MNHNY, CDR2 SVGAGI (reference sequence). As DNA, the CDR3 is TGTGCCAGCAGTTTCACGCCCCTTTCGGGGCTGTTTTTT. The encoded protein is CASSFTPLSGLFF.

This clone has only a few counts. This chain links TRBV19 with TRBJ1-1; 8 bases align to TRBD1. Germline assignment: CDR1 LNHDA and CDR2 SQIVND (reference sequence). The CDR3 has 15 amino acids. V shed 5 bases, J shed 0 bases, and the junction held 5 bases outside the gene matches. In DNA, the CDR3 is TGTGCCAGTAGTGGTTGGACAGGGCTGAACACTGAAGCTTTCTTT. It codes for CASSGWTGLNTEAFF. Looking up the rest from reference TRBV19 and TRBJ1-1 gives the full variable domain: DGGITQSPKYLFRKEGQNVTLSCEQNLNHDAMYWYRQDPGQGLRLIYYSQIVNDFQKGDIAEGYSVSREKKESFPLTVTSAQKNPTAFYLCASSGWTGLNTEAFFGQGTRLTVV.

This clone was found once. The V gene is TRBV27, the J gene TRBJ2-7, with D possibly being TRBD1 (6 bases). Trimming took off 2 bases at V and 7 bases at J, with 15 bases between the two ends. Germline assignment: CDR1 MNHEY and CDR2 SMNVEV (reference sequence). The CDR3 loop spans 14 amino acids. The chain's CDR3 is CASSLKTGTEEQYF. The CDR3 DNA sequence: TGTGCCAGCAGTTTAAAGACAGGAACGGAGGAGCAGTACTTC.

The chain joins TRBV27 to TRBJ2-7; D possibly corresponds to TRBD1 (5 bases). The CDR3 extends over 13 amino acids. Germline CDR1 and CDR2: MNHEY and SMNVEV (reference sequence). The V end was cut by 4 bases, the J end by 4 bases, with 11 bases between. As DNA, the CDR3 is TGTGCCAGCAGTTCCGGCGACAGTTACGAGCAGTACTTC. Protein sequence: CASSSGDSYEQYF.

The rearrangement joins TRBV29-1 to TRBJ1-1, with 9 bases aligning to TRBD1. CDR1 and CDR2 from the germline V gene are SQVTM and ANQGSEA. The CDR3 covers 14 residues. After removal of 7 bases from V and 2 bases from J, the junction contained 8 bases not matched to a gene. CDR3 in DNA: TGCAGCGCCAAGACAGGGGGGGATAACACTGAAGCTTTCTTT. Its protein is CSAKTGGDNTEAFF. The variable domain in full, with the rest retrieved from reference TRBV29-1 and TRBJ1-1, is SAVISQKPSRDICQRGTSLTIQCQVDSQVTMMFWYRQQPGQSLTLIATANQGSEATYESGFVIDKFPISRPNLTFSTLTVSNMSPEDSSIYLCSAKTGGDNTEAFFGQGTRLTVV.

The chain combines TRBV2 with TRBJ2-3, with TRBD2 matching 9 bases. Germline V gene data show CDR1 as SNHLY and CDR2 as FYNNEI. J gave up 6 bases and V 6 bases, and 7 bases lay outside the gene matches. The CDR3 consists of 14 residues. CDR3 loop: CASRARTSVDTQYF. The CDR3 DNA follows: TGTGCCAGCAGGGCCAGGACTAGCGTGGATACGCAGTATTTT.

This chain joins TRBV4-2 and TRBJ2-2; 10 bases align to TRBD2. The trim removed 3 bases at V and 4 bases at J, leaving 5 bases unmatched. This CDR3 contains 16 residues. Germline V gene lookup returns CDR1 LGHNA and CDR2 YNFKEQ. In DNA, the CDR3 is TGTGCCAGCAGCCAGGAAGCGGGGGGGGTCACCGGGGAGCTGTTTTTT. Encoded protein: CASSQEAGGVTGELFF.

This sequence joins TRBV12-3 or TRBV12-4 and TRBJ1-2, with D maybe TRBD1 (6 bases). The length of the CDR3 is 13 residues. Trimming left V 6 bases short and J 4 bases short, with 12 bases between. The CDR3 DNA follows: TGTGCCAGCAGACAGGGTGGGAGCTATGGCTACACCTTC. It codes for CASRQGGSYGYTF.

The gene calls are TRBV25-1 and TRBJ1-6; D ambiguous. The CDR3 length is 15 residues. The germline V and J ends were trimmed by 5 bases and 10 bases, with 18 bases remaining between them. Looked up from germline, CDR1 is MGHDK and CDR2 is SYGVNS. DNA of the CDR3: TGTGCCAGCAGTTCAACAGACAACACGGCATCACCCCTCCACTTT. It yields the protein CASSSTDNTASPLHF.

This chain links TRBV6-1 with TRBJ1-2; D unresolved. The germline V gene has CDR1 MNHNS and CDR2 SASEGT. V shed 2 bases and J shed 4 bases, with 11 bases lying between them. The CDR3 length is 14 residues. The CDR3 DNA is TGTGCCAGCAGTGAATCCCGACTGAGCTATGGCTACACCTTC. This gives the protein CASSESRLSYGYTF.

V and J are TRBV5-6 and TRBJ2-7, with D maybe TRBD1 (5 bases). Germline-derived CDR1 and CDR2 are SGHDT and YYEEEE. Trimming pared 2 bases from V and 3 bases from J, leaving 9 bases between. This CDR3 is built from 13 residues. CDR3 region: CASSLQAYYEQYF. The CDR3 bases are TGTGCCAGCAGCTTACAGGCCTACTACGAGCAGTACTTC. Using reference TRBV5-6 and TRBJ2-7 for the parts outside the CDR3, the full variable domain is DAGVTQSPTHLIKTRGQQVTLRCSPKSGHDTVSWYQQALGQGPQFIFQYYEEEERQRGNFPDRFSGHQFPNYSSELNVNALLLGDSALYLCASSLQAYYEQYFGPGTRLTVT.

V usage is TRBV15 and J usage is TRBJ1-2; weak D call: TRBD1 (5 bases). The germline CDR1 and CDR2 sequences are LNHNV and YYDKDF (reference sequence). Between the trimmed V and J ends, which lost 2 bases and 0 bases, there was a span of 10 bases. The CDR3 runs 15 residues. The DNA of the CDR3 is TGTGCCACCAGCAGAATTCCAGGGACTAACTATGGCTACACCTTC. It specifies CATSRIPGTNYGYTF.

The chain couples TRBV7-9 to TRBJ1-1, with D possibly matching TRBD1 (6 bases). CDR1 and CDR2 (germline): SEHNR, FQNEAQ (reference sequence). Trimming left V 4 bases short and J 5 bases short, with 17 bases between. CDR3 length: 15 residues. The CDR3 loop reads CASSSPPGALTEAFF. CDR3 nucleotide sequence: TGTGCCAGCAGCTCCCCCCCAGGGGCGCTTACTGAAGCTTTCTTT.

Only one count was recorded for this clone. CDR3 region: CASSRDTGELFF. CDR3 DNA: TGCGCCAGCAGCCGCGACACCGGGGAGCTGTTTTTT. This chain joins TRBV5-1 and TRBJ2-2; D ambiguous. Germline V gene sequence: CDR1 SGHRS, CDR2 YFSETQ. This CDR3 contains 12 residues. The ends were cut back, 4 bases at V and 3 bases at J, with 4 bases in the middle.

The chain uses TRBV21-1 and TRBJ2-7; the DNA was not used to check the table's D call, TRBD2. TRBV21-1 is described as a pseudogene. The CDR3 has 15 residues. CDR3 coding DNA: TGTGCCAGCAGCAAACAAGTGAGTCTAGTAACCGAGCAGTACTTC. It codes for CASSKQVSLVTEQYF.

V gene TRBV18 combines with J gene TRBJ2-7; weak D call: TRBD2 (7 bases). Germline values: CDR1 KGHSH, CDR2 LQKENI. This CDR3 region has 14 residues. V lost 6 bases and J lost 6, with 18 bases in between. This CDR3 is CASSTTQGGGEQYF. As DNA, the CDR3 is TGTGCCAGCTCTACCACACAGGGAGGGGGCGAGCAGTACTTC.

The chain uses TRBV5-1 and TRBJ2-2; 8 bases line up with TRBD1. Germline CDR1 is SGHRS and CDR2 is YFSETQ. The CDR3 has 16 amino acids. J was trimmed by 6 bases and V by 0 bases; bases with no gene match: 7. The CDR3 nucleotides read TGCGCCAGCAGCTTGGAGGCAGGGGGCCTCGCCGGGGAGCTGTTTTTT. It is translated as CASSLEAGGLAGELFF. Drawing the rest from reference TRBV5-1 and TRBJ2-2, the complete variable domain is KAGVTQTPRYLIKTRGQQVTLSCSPISGHRSVSWYQQTPGQGLQFLFEYFSETQRNKGNFPGRFSGRQFSNSRSEMNVSTLELGDSALYLCASSLEAGGLAGELFFGEGSRLTVL.

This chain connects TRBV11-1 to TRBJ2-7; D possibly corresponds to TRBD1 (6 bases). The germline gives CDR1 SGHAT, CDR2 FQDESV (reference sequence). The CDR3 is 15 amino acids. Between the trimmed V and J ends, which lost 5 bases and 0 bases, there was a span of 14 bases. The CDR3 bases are TGTGCCAGCAGCCCCCGTAGAGGGGGCTCCTACGAGCAGTACTTC. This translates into CASSPRRGGSYEQYF.

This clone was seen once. CDR3 region: CASSQGGHNTEAFF. The CDR3 nucleotides read TGCGCCAGCAGCCAAGGGGGACATAACACTGAAGCTTTCTTT. The chain uses TRBV4-1 and TRBJ1-1; possible D gene TRBD1, 6 bases. Per the germline V gene, CDR1 is MGHRA and CDR2 is YSYEKL. CDR3 length: 14 residues. V lost 1 base and J 2 bases, leaving 8 bases between the germline ends.

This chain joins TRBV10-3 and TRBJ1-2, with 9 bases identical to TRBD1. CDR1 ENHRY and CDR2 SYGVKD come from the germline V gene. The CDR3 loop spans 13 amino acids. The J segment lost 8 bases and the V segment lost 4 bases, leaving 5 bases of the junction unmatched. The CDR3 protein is CAISGTGEGGYTF. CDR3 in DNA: TGTGCCATCAGTGGGACAGGGGAGGGAGGCTACACCTTC.

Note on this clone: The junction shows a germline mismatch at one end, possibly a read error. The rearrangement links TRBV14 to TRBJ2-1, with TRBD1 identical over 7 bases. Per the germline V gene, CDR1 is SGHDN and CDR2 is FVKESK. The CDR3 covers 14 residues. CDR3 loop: CASRQGGRGNEQFF. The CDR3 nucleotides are TGTGCCAGCAGGCAAGGGGGCAGAGGCAATGAGCAGTTCTTC.

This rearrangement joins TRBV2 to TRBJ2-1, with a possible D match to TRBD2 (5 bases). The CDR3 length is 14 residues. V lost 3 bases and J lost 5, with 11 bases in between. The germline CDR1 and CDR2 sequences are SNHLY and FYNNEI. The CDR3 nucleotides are TGTGCCAGCAGTGAGCGGGCAGCCAACAATGAGCAGTTCTTC. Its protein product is CASSERAANNEQFF.